This TCR beta chain was retrieved from a study of T cell responses to AZD1222 COVID-19 vaccine. The study's findings and limits: Spike-specific TCR repertoires showed rising breadth and depth after two AZD1222 doses. White British people made up most donors, females outnumbered males, and clonal diversity was possibly underestimated.

Only in-frame clones appear in the TCRdb table, and some are missing; sequencing was by immunoSEQ multiplex PCR. The sample includes about 120,000 clones, over 85% of them seen just once. With 4 bases clipped from V and 0 bases from J, the junction kept 9 bases outside the gene matches. The CDR3 is 16 residues long. Germline lookup yields CDR1 SEHNR and CDR2 FQNEAQ (reference sequence). A note on this clone: Antigen unknown.

The source is an adult in good health. The chain carries TRBV7-9 and TRBJ2-7; the match to TRBD2 covers 7 bases. The material was peripheral blood, obtained on day 0 of AZD1222 vaccination. CDR3 residues: CASSYPTGTTSYEQYF. The DNA for the CDR3 is TGTGCCAGCAGCTACCCGACCGGGACTACCTCCTACGAGCAGTACTTC.